Listed here is a single T cell receptor (beta chain). What it binds is not known. Since a much larger clone is just one base distant, this may be a read error. It was RNA transcripts that yielded the amplified TCR beta CDR3 regions. RT-PCR in the first round (using the HTBI primer set) targeted the TCR CDR3. A single record per CDR3 protein comes from TCRdb applying MiXCR to the multiplex PCR reads. Of fewer than 350,000 distinct CDR3 sequences in the sample, approximately 18% were seen once. Cells are PBMCs isolated from more than 8.5 ml of fresh blood. The sample comes from a study of T cells in Graves' hyperthyroidism and ophthalmopathy. The study's findings and limits: From stable hyperthyroidism, ophthalmopathy was separated by a 13 V-J model. Ophthalmopathy prediction by the model preceded onset by a median 6.5 months.

This TCR was recovered from a man over 45 with Graves' ophthalmopathy. The sample was blood.

DNA of the CDR3: TGCGCCAGCAGCTTGGGACTAGCGGGAGAGCCAGGGAATGAGCAGTTCTTC. Its translation: CASSLGLAGEPGNEQFF. The rearrangement uses TRBV5-1 and TRBJ2-1, with 12 bases aligning to TRBD2. Germline CDR1 SGHRS, CDR2 YFSETQ. This CDR3 contains 17 residues. V lost 0 bases, J lost 7 bases, and 8 bases stayed unmatched.